This TCR beta chain originates from a study of shared clonotypes between healthy human individuals. Looking at the study overall: Three plates were used per donor for CD4 naive, three for CD4 memory, two for CD8 naive and one for CD8 memory.

Only in-frame clones appear in the TCRdb table, and some are missing; sequencing was by immunoSEQ multiplex PCR. The repertoire holds more than 2 million clones, with more than 90% as singletons. Comments on this clone: What it binds is unknown.

This CDR3 comprises 18 residues. Trimming took 0 bases from V and 7 from J; bases not matched to a gene: 12. CDR1 is SGDLS and CDR2 is YYNGEE in the germline V gene. Negatively enriched CD4+ T cells were divided by CD45RA into naive and memory. Study findings and constraints: Non-shared clonotypes had lower generation probabilities than those shared by all four donors.

What was sequenced was naive CD4+ T cells sorted from blood. Subset: CD45RA+ positively selected. This receptor was identified in a man aged 18 to 30 in good health. The V gene is TRBV9, the J gene TRBJ2-2; 10 positions match TRBD2. The CDR3 DNA reads TGTGCCAGCAGCGTAGGGCTAGCGGGAGAAGGACTTCGCGGGGAGCTGTTTTTT. The encoded protein is CASSVGLAGEGLRGELFF.